The 20 T cell receptor beta chains below come from one sample, sequenced in a study of neoadjuvant anti-PD-1 for oral cavity cancer. The method was immunoSEQ multiplex PCR; TCRdb's version includes in-frame clones alone and lacks a portion of them. The sample records around 60,000 clones, 65% to 85% being singletons. This specimen consisted of PBMCs, obtained before nivolumab (anti-PD-1) treatment. The receptor source for this set is a person aged 35-79 years with oral cavity squamous cell carcinoma.

The chain employs TRBV6-1 and TRBJ2-7, with 8 bases that match TRBD2. V was pared by 4 bases and J by 3 bases, with 5 bases of the junction left unmatched. This CDR3 has 14 amino acids. Germline-derived CDR1 and CDR2 are MNHNS and SASEGT. CDR3 sequence: CASSVGGGIYEQYF. In DNA, the CDR3 is TGTGCCAGCAGTGTAGGCGGGGGGATCTACGAGCAGTACTTC.

The gene calls are TRBV7-2 and TRBJ2-7; 9 bases line up with TRBD2. The CDR3 covers 15 residues. Germline loops: CDR1 SGHTA, CDR2 FQGNSA. V trimming: 2 bases; J trimming: 4 bases; junction bases outside the gene matches: 6. The CDR3 DNA sequence: TGTGCCAGCAGCTTATTGAAAGCGGGGGGATACGAGCAGTACTTC. Protein: CASSLLKAGGYEQYF.

This sequence joins TRBV18 and TRBJ2-5, with 10 nucleotides matching TRBD1. The junction had 4 bases not matched to a gene; V was cut back by 4 bases and J by 2 bases. Germline V gene sequence: CDR1 KGHSH, CDR2 LQKENI. The CDR3 totals 15 residues. In DNA form, the CDR3 reads TGTGCCAGCTCACTAGGGACAGGGGATCAAGAGACCCAGTACTTC. Amino acids: CASSLGTGDQETQYF.

This sequence joins TRBV28 and TRBJ1-3; D might be TRBD1 (6 bases). The CDR3 consists of 16 residues. CDR1 and CDR2 (germline): MDHEN, SYDVKM. V lost 5 bases, J lost 2 bases, and 16 bases lay in between. Here the CDR3 DNA reads TGTGCCAGCAGTCAACAGGGACTAAGGACTGGAAACACCATATATTTT. Protein sequence: CASSQQGLRTGNTIYF. The full variable domain, rest sourced from reference TRBV28 and TRBJ1-3, is DVKVTQSSRYLVKRTGEKVFLECVQDMDHENMFWYRQDPGLGLRLIYFSYDVKMKEKGDIPEGYSVSREKKERFSLILESASTNQTSMYLCASSQQGLRTGNTIYFGEGSWLTVV.

Only a few counts were recorded for this clone. The CDR3 sequence is CASRRTATGDTEAFF. In DNA, the CDR3 is TGTGCCAGCAGGAGGACAGCAACGGGGGACACTGAAGCTTTCTTT. The gene calls are TRBV6-5 and TRBJ1-1, with a weak D call TRBD1 (6 bases). This CDR3 is built from 15 residues. The V gene's germline CDR1 is MNHEY and CDR2 SVGAGI. V lost 6 bases and J lost 3, with 17 bases in between.

The chain combines TRBV6-5 with TRBJ1-5; maybe TRBD1 (5 bases). Germline CDR1 MNHEY, CDR2 SVGAGI. V was shortened by 5 bases and J by 4 bases, with 15 bases between the two germline ends. This CDR3 spans 15 amino acids. The CDR3 spells CASSPTRVGNQPQHF. CDR3 DNA: TGTGCCAGCAGTCCTACCAGGGTGGGAAATCAGCCCCAGCATTTT.

The V call is TRBV30, the J call TRBJ2-3; maybe TRBD2 (5 bases). This CDR3 is built from 13 residues. The V and J ends lost 0 bases and 3 bases respectively, with 7 bases between them. Germline CDR1 is GTSNPN and CDR2 is SVGIG (reference sequence). The CDR3 nucleotides read TGTGCCTGGAGTGTTACGGGGACAGATACGCAGTATTTT. Protein: CAWSVTGTDTQYF.

The chain has TRBV10-2 and TRBJ1-3, with D hard to call. The germline gives CDR1 WSHSY, CDR2 SAAADI. The germline V and J ends were trimmed by 0 bases and 8 bases, with 14 bases remaining between them. The CDR3 consists of 15 residues. CDR3 amino acids: CASSESGRRAYTIYF. In DNA form, the CDR3 reads TGCGCCAGCAGTGAGTCAGGAAGGAGGGCATACACCATATATTTT.

The CDR3 loop reads CASSMLGTGPISYNEQFF. The DNA of the CDR3 is TGTGCCAGTAGTATGTTGGGGACAGGCCCAATCTCCTACAATGAGCAGTTCTTC. This chain joins TRBV19 and TRBJ2-1, with 8 positions matching TRBD1. This CDR3 has 18 residues. Germline CDR1 reads LNHDA; CDR2 reads SQIVND (reference sequence). The V and J ends lost 3 bases and 0 bases, in that order; junction bases with no gene match: 10.

V is TRBV28 and J is TRBJ1-2, with a tentative D call TRBD1 (5 bases). The length of the CDR3 is 15 residues. Germline assignment: CDR1 MDHEN and CDR2 SYDVKM. The germline V and J ends were trimmed by 6 bases and 4 bases, with 18 bases remaining between them. CDR3 DNA sequence: TGTGCCAGCAGCACCCCCGAGGGGCTCAGCTATGGCTACACCTTC. It codes for CASSTPEGLSYGYTF.

This clone was found once. The rearrangement links TRBV6-5 to TRBJ2-1; 11 nucleotides match TRBD2. J was trimmed by 8 bases and V by 6 bases; bases with no gene match: 9. Germline CDR1 and CDR2: MNHEY and SVGAGI. This CDR3 is 15 amino acids long. CDR3 amino acids: CASRAYSGRAHEQFF. The CDR3 bases are TGTGCCAGCAGGGCCTATAGCGGGAGGGCCCATGAGCAGTTCTTC.

The V and J genes are TRBV14 and TRBJ2-7; 8 nucleotides line up with TRBD2. V shed 1 base, J shed 7 bases, and the junction held 12 bases outside the gene matches. Germline V gene lookup returns CDR1 SGHDN and CDR2 FVKESK. The CDR3 is 16 amino acids. The DNA of the CDR3 is TGTGCCAGCAGCCAAGTACGGTCGGGGGGGAGGACGGAGCAGTACTTC. Translating gives CASSQVRSGGRTEQYF. The full variable domain, its missing parts supplied by reference TRBV14 and TRBJ2-7, is EAGVTQFPSHSVIEKGQTVTLRCDPISGHDNLYWYRRVMGKEIKFLLHFVKESKQDESGMPNNRFLAERTGGTYSTLKVQPAELEDSGVYFCASSQVRSGGRTEQYFGPGTRLTVT.

The CDR3 reads CASSVDPGHLNTEAFF. DNA for the CDR3: TGTGCCAGCAGCGTAGACCCCGGACACTTGAACACTGAAGCTTTCTTT. This rearrangement joins TRBV9 to TRBJ1-1, with TRBD1 as a possible D gene (5 bases). CDR3 length: 16 residues. The germline CDR1 and CDR2 sequences are SGDLS and YYNGEE. The V and J ends lost 0 bases and 0 bases respectively, with 12 bases between them.

This CDR3 is CASSLGQVANYGYTF. CDR3 sequence (DNA): TGTGCCAGCAGCTTAGGACAGGTAGCTAACTATGGCTACACCTTC. J is TRBJ1-2 and V is TRBV7-9; D is perhaps TRBD1 (6 bases). This CDR3 is built from 15 residues. CDR1 is SEHNR, CDR2 FQNEAQ, per germline (reference sequence). Trimming took off 1 base at V and 0 bases at J, with 9 bases between the two ends.

This chain links TRBV19 with TRBJ2-5; possibly TRBD2 for D (6 bases). The CDR3 has 13 residues. The germline CDR1 and CDR2 sequences are LNHDA and SQIVND (reference sequence). With 2 bases removed from V and 5 bases from J, the gap between germline ends came to 9 bases. This CDR3 reads CASSISGRETQYF. CDR3 nucleotide sequence: TGTGCCAGTAGTATATCAGGGAGGGAGACCCAGTACTTC. The full variable domain, with the rest looked up from reference TRBV19 and TRBJ2-5, is DGGITQSPKYLFRKEGQNVTLSCEQNLNHDAMYWYRQDPGQGLRLIYYSQIVNDFQKGDIAEGYSVSREKKESFPLTVTSAQKNPTAFYLCASSISGRETQYFGPGTRLLVL.

The rearrangement links TRBV5-4 to TRBJ2-2; D tentatively reads TRBD1 or TRBD2 (5 bases each). V lost 4 bases to trimming and J lost 7 bases, with 11 bases between them. This CDR3 has 13 residues. CDR1 is SGHNT and CDR2 is YYREEE in the germline V gene (reference sequence). The CDR3 nucleotides read TGTGCCAGCAGCGTGGGGGTAGGCGGGGAGCTGTTTTTT. This translates into CASSVGVGGELFF.

CDR3 DNA: TGTGCCTGGAGTGTAGGGGCTAGCGGGAGTAAAGAGCAGTTCTTC. It encodes CAWSVGASGSKEQFF. This chain links TRBV30 with TRBJ2-1; 10 bases are shared with TRBD2. Germline values: CDR1 GTSNPN, CDR2 SVGIG (reference sequence). This CDR3 has 15 amino acids. V was pared by 0 bases and J by 10 bases, with 9 bases of the junction left unmatched.

In DNA form, the CDR3 reads TGTGCCAGCAGTTCGGGGACCTATCAGCCCCAGCATTTT. This translates into CASSSGTYQPQHF. V is TRBV2 and J is TRBJ1-5, with D possibly being TRBD1 (5 bases). Trimming pared 5 bases from V and 5 bases from J, leaving 10 bases between. The germline V gene encodes CDR1 SNHLY and CDR2 FYNNEI. This CDR3 is built from 13 residues.

The CDR3 spells CATSRVLAGNTGELFF. The CDR3 DNA follows: TGTGCCACCAGCAGAGTACTAGCGGGGAACACCGGGGAGCTGTTTTTT. This chain links TRBV15 with TRBJ2-2, with 9 bases fitting TRBD2. Trimming removed 1 base from V and 1 base from J; junction bases left unmatched: 1. The CDR3 runs 16 residues. The germline CDR1 and CDR2 sequences are LNHNV and YYDKDF (reference sequence).

The chain carries TRBV5-1 and TRBJ1-2, with D hard to call. Germline V lookup: CDR1 SGHRS, CDR2 YFSETQ. V was pared by 5 bases and J by 2 bases, with 16 bases between. CDR3 length equals 15 residues. The CDR3 DNA follows: TGCGCCAGCAGTCTGGACGGCAGGTCGAACTATGGCTACACCTTC. Translated: CASSLDGRSNYGYTF.